These 30 T cell receptor beta chains were all obtained from the same sample, sequenced in a study of shared clonotypes between healthy human individuals. Sequenced by immunoSEQ multiplex PCR; TCRdb stores in-frame clones only, minus some. The profile covers approximately 2.3 million clones, with 93% appearing a single time and 0.3% to 0.4% taken by the ten largest. The sample comprised naive CD4+ T cells from PBMCs. Subset given: CD45RA+ positively selected. Receptors were obtained from a young man in good health. Some clones in this sample may be carry-over from other donors' samples.

This clone was seen a single time. The chain has TRBV30 and TRBJ2-7; 7 nucleotides agree with TRBD2. V shed 1 base and J 0 bases; nucleotides not matched to a gene: 6. The CDR3 has 15 residues. Germline V gives CDR1 GTSNPN, CDR2 SVGIG (reference sequence). In DNA form, the CDR3 reads TGTGCCTGGAGTGGGACTAGGGAAAGCTCCTACGAGCAGTACTTC. This encodes CAWSGTRESSYEQYF.

This chain connects TRBV18 to TRBJ2-2; no clear D. Germline CDR1 reads KGHSH; CDR2 reads LQKENI. This CDR3 spans 15 amino acids. Trimming pared 5 bases from V and 0 bases from J, leaving 10 bases between. CDR3 in DNA: TGTGCCAGCTCATCAGGCGGATCGAACACCGGGGAGCTGTTTTTT. It translates to CASSSGGSNTGELFF.

The chain combines TRBV5-4 with TRBJ2-1; 12 nucleotides match TRBD2. The CDR3 runs 15 residues. CDR1 SGHNT and CDR2 YYREEE come from the germline V gene (reference sequence). Trimming removed 4 bases from V and 10 bases from J; junction bases left unmatched: 9. CDR3 bases: TGTGCCAGCAGCCTCCGACTAGCGGGAGAAGAAGAGCAGTTCTTC. Amino acid sequence: CASSLRLAGEEEQFF. Complete variable domain (other parts from reference TRBV5-4 and TRBJ2-1): ETGVTQSPTHLIKTRGQQVTLRCSSQSGHNTVSWYQQALGQGPQFIFQYYREEENGRGNFPPRFSGLQFPNYSSELNVNALELDDSALYLCASSLRLAGEEEQFFGPGTRLTVL.

Of note for this clone: Other DNA sequences from this sample encode an identical CDR3 as well. This chain joins TRBV29-1 and TRBJ2-3, with D perhaps assigned TRBD1 or TRBD2 (5 bases each). Trimming shortened V by 4 bases and J by 0 bases, and 11 bases separated the two germline ends. CDR1 SQVTM and CDR2 ANQGSEA come from the germline V gene. The CDR3 covers 14 residues. CDR3 amino acids: CSVVVGGSTDTQYF. The CDR3, as DNA: TGCAGCGTTGTAGTTGGGGGTAGCACAGATACGCAGTATTTT.

Concerning this clone: The same CDR3 also results from other DNA sequences found in this sample. The chain uses TRBV7-6 and TRBJ1-3, with D unresolved. Trimming pared 4 bases from V and 4 bases from J, leaving 11 bases between. The CDR3 contains 14 residues. Per the germline V gene, CDR1 is SGHVS and CDR2 is FNYEAQ. CDR3 residues: CASSSRSSGNTIYF. The CDR3 coding sequence is TGTGCCAGCAGCTCCCGATCTTCGGGAAACACCATATATTTT.

The chain links TRBV28 to TRBJ2-7, with D hard to call. Trimming took 7 bases from V and 0 from J, leaving 16 bases between them. CDR3 length: 15 amino acids. CDR1 MDHEN and CDR2 SYDVKM come from the germline V gene. CDR3 protein: CASTPRRLSSYEQYF. CDR3 DNA sequence: TGTGCCAGCACCCCTAGGCGACTGAGCTCCTACGAGCAGTACTTC.

The rearrangement links TRBV5-1 to TRBJ1-3; 9 bases agree with TRBD1. Germline V gene lookup returns CDR1 SGHRS and CDR2 YFSETQ. This CDR3 is 14 amino acids long. The junction had 4 bases not matched to a gene; V was cut back by 4 bases and J by 5 bases. CDR3 bases: TGCGCCAGCAGCCCGGGGACAGGGAGAAACACCATATATTTT. Translation: CASSPGTGRNTIYF.

This clone is a singleton in its sample. The rearrangement joins TRBV28 to TRBJ1-2; a possible D gene is TRBD1 (5 bases). There are 11 residues in the CDR3. The germline V gene has CDR1 MDHEN and CDR2 SYDVKM. V lost 7 bases, J lost 3 bases, and 6 bases lay in between. CDR3 nucleotide sequence: TGTGCCAGCACCAGGGACTATGGCTACACCTTC. Translating gives CASTRDYGYTF.

The chain links TRBV27 to TRBJ1-5; a weak D match, TRBD1 (5 bases). The CDR3 totals 16 residues. Germline values: CDR1 MNHEY, CDR2 SMNVEV (reference sequence). V lost 3 bases and J lost 6, with 18 bases in between. CDR3: CASSLSNRGGGQPQHF. The CDR3 bases are TGTGCCAGCAGTTTGTCTAATAGGGGTGGCGGTCAGCCCCAGCATTTT.

The V gene is TRBV11-3, the J gene TRBJ2-2; D may be TRBD2 (5 bases). The CDR3 spans 18 residues. Germline assignment: CDR1 SGHNT and CDR2 YENEEA. Trimming shortened V by 5 bases and J by 7 bases, and 26 bases separated the two germline ends. In DNA form, the CDR3 reads TGTGCCAGCAGCCCCGGGTTCTTCTCCATCAAGAGCGGCGGGGAGCTGTTTTTT. Translation gives CASSPGFFSIKSGGELFF. The whole variable domain, filled in from reference TRBV11-3 and TRBJ2-2, reads EAGVVQSPRYKIIEKKQPVAFWCNPISGHNTLYWYLQNLGQGPELLIRYENEEAVDDSQLPKDRFSAERLKGVDSTLKIQPAELGDSAVYLCASSPGFFSIKSGGELFFGEGSRLTVL.

This clone was seen only a few times. The CDR3 protein is CASSSGTVAGELFF. The CDR3 region has the DNA TGTGCCAGCTCCTCCGGGACGGTGGCCGGGGAGCTGTTTTTT. The V and J genes are TRBV7-9 and TRBJ2-2; D tentatively fits TRBD1 or TRBD2 (5 bases each). Germline assignment: CDR1 SEHNR and CDR2 FQNEAQ (reference sequence). The CDR3 totals 14 residues. V was clipped by 8 bases and J by 6 bases, with 16 bases between them.

V and J are TRBV2 and TRBJ2-1, with 7 bases aligning to TRBD1. With V trimmed by 5 bases and J by 1 base, 5 bases remained unmatched. CDR1 and CDR2 from the germline V gene are SNHLY and FYNNEI. The CDR3 has 15 amino acids. CDR3 region: CASSRDRDSYNEQFF. CDR3 nucleotide sequence: TGTGCCAGCAGTAGAGACAGGGATTCCTACAATGAGCAGTTCTTC.

J is TRBJ2-3 and V is TRBV5-1; D is ambiguous. The CDR3 totals 12 residues. V lost 5 bases and J lost 4, with 8 bases in between. CDR1 is SGHRS, CDR2 YFSETQ, per germline. The CDR3 protein is CASRGEADTQYF. CDR3 coding DNA: TGCGCCAGCAGGGGTGAGGCAGATACGCAGTATTTT.

The chain couples TRBV4-1 to TRBJ2-5, with 10 bases aligning to TRBD1. Germline CDR1 MGHRA, CDR2 YSYEKL. This CDR3 has 16 amino acids. V was clipped by 1 base and J by 5 bases; unmatched bases: 7. CDR3 amino acids: CASSQGTGGSRETQYF. The CDR3 region has the DNA TGCGCCAGCAGCCAAGGGACAGGGGGAAGTCGGGAGACCCAGTACTTC.

J is TRBJ1-3 and V is TRBV30, with D unresolved. In germline, CDR1 is GTSNPN, CDR2 SVGIG (reference sequence). V shed 3 bases and J shed 4 bases, with 10 bases lying between them. The length of the CDR3 is 13 residues. CDR3 nucleotide sequence: TGTGCCTGGAGACACCCCCCCGGAAACACCATATATTTT. Protein product: CAWRHPPGNTIYF.

The chain employs TRBV9 and TRBJ1-2; D is undetermined. Trimming removed 0 bases from V and 4 bases from J, with 19 bases in between. This CDR3 is 17 amino acids long. The germline V gene has CDR1 SGDLS and CDR2 YYNGEE. The CDR3 spells CASSVGGNLGGFYGYTF. CDR3 nucleotide sequence: TGTGCCAGCAGCGTAGGTGGCAACCTCGGTGGATTCTATGGCTACACCTTC. Variable domain in full (rest from reference TRBV9 and TRBJ1-2): DSGVTQTPKHLITATGQRVTLRCSPRSGDLSVYWYQQSLDQGLQFLIQYYNGEERAKGNILERFSAQQFPDLHSELNLSSLELGDSALYFCASSVGGNLGGFYGYTFGSGTRLTVV.

V is TRBV6-5 and J is TRBJ2-2; weak D call: TRBD1 (6 bases). CDR3 length: 16 amino acids. Trimming shortened V by 1 base and J by 5 bases, and 14 bases separated the two germline ends. Germline assignment: CDR1 MNHEY and CDR2 SVGAGI. The CDR3 spells CASSYLGARETGELFF. The CDR3 DNA is TGTGCCAGCAGTTACTTGGGGGCGCGTGAGACCGGGGAGCTGTTTTTT.

The V and J genes are TRBV5-4 and TRBJ1-4, with 8 bases matching TRBD1. V gave up 4 bases and J gave up 4 bases; unmatched junction bases: 6. The CDR3 has 15 residues. Germline V CDR1 and CDR2: SGHNT, YYREEE (reference sequence). The CDR3 DNA reads TGTGCCAGCAGCCCCACAGGGGGGATTAATGAAAAACTGTTTTTT. It yields the protein CASSPTGGINEKLFF.

V gene TRBV5-3 combines with J gene TRBJ2-1, with D uncertain. TRBV5-3 is an ORF for which the function is uncertain. This CDR3 comprises 13 residues. Trimming stripped 4 bases from V and 5 bases from J, with 10 bases between. CDR3 residues: CARSRGRHNEQFF. DNA of the CDR3: TGTGCCAGAAGCAGAGGTCGGCACAATGAGCAGTTCTTC.

The chain combines TRBV7-6 with TRBJ2-1; D is perhaps TRBD2 (5 bases). CDR1 SGHVS and CDR2 FNYEAQ come from the germline V gene. The CDR3 extends over 13 amino acids. Trimming shortened V by 5 bases and J by 12 bases, and 17 bases separated the two germline ends. Here the CDR3 DNA reads TGTGCCAGCAGCCAGGCCGGACTCCCCGGGCAGTTCTTC. This translates into CASSQAGLPGQFF.

The chain combines TRBV15 with TRBJ2-7; unclear D gene. V was pared by 2 bases and J by 5 bases, with 13 bases between. Germline lookup yields CDR1 LNHNV and CDR2 YYDKDF (reference sequence). This CDR3 is built from 14 residues. CDR3 sequence reads: CATSRSPLVDEQYF. The CDR3 bases are TGTGCCACCAGCAGATCTCCTCTTGTGGACGAGCAGTACTTC.

The chain recombines TRBV28 with TRBJ1-4, with 8 bases matching TRBD1. Germline CDR1 MDHEN, CDR2 SYDVKM. Trimming cost V 6 bases and J 12 bases; bases outside gene matches: 3. This CDR3 region has 11 residues. The CDR3 here is CASSGQGQLFF. The CDR3 DNA follows: TGTGCCAGCAGCGGACAGGGCCAACTGTTTTTT. The full variable domain, in which reference TRBV28 and TRBJ1-4 provide the parts outside the CDR3, is DVKVTQSSRYLVKRTGEKVFLECVQDMDHENMFWYRQDPGLGLRLIYFSYDVKMKEKGDIPEGYSVSREKKERFSLILESASTNQTSMYLCASSGQGQLFFGSGTQLSVL.

V gene TRBV10-2 combines with J gene TRBJ1-5; D remains ambiguous. CDR3 length equals 12 residues. The V gene lost 4 bases and the J gene lost 6 bases, with 7 bases spanning the gap. From germline, CDR1 is WSHSY and CDR2 SAAADI. The CDR3 DNA reads TGCGCCAGCAGTGCGTCGGTTCAGCCCCAGCATTTT. Its protein product is CASSASVQPQHF.

This clone was detected only once. This rearrangement joins TRBV6-4 to TRBJ2-3, with 11 bases aligning to TRBD2. With 6 bases clipped from V and 2 bases from J, the junction kept 4 bases outside the gene matches. From germline, CDR1 is MRHNA and CDR2 SNTAGT. This CDR3 has 15 residues. CDR3 in amino acids: CASSAGLADTDTQYF. The CDR3 DNA is TGTGCCAGCAGCGCGGGACTAGCGGACACAGATACGCAGTATTTT.

CDR3 bases: TGTGCCATCAGTGAAAACAGGGGTCAGGGAACTGAAGCTTTCTTT. This sequence encodes CAISENRGQGTEAFF. The J gene is TRBJ1-1, the V gene TRBV10-3, with 7 nucleotides matching TRBD1. The CDR3 covers 15 residues. The germline CDR1 and CDR2 sequences are ENHRY and SYGVKD. V gave up 3 bases and J gave up 5 bases; unmatched junction bases: 9.

In this sample, this clone turned up once. The rearrangement uses TRBV28 and TRBJ2-7; possibly TRBD1 for D (6 bases). CDR1 and CDR2 (germline): MDHEN, SYDVKM. Trimming took 8 bases from V and 4 from J, leaving 24 bases between them. The CDR3 is 16 residues long. CDR3 amino acids: CASYSRTGQTYYEQYF. CDR3 coding DNA: TGTGCCAGCTATAGCCGGACTGGACAGACCTATTACGAGCAGTACTTC.

The chain joins TRBV4-1 to TRBJ2-2; D may be TRBD2 (5 bases). The V end lost 1 base, the J end lost 5 bases, and 8 bases lay between the germline ends. This CDR3 has 14 amino acids. CDR1 is MGHRA and CDR2 is YSYEKL in the germline V gene. In nucleotides, the CDR3 is TGCGCCAGCAGCCAAGTCGGGAAAACCGGGGAGCTGTTTTTT. Amino acids: CASSQVGKTGELFF.

This chain joins TRBV29-1 and TRBJ2-5; 8 bases map to TRBD1. From germline, CDR1 is SQVTM and CDR2 ANQGSEA. The CDR3 has 14 residues. The V segment lost 8 bases and the J segment 6 bases; nucleotides outside the gene matches: 14. CDR3 DNA sequence: TGCAGCCCGACAGGGACAGGTTTGGGAAAGACCCAGTACTTC. Translated, it gives CSPTGTGLGKTQYF.

The chain uses TRBV4-1 and TRBJ2-5, with TRBD1 identical over 10 bases. V was pared by 4 bases and J by 2 bases, with 10 bases of the junction left unmatched. CDR3 length equals 17 residues. CDR1 and CDR2 from the germline V gene are MGHRA and YSYEKL. The CDR3 DNA reads as TGCGCCAGCAGCCCCAGGGGGGACAGGGGATTTCAAGAGACCCAGTACTTC. Its translation: CASSPRGDRGFQETQYF.

The gene calls are TRBV9 and TRBJ2-7; D possibly uses TRBD1 or TRBD2 (5 bases each). CDR3 length: 15 residues. Germline lookup yields CDR1 SGDLS and CDR2 YYNGEE. V dropped 4 bases and J dropped 3 bases, with 17 bases sitting between them. The CDR3 DNA follows: TGTGCCAGCAGCTCTCGACGAACTGGGGGCTACGAGCAGTACTTC. Protein: CASSSRRTGGYEQYF.